The next 2 T cell receptor beta chains were all read from a single sample in a study of identical twins. A single record per CDR3 protein comes from TCRdb applying MiXCR to the 5' RACE reads. The table shows around 490,000 distinct CDR3 sequences, with 12% to 15% occurring only once. This sample was also put to use in a study of yellow fever vaccine responses in identical twins.

The sample taken for sequencing was CD4+ T cells sorted from blood. The receptors were gathered from a woman aged 18-29 years in good health.

The chain has TRBV12-3 or TRBV12-4 and TRBJ1-2; D might be TRBD1 (6 bases). The CDR3 is 17 amino acids. Between the trimmed V and J ends, which lost 6 bases and 0 bases, there was a span of 20 bases. The CDR3 nucleotides are TGTGCCAGCAGCTTGGTGGGGGCTCCCTTACCTAACTATGGCTACACCTTC. Translation gives CASSLVGAPLPNYGYTF.

This sequence joins TRBV4-2 and TRBJ2-1; 8 bases are a match to TRBD2. V was clipped by 0 bases and J by 7 bases; unmatched bases: 5. The CDR3 extends over 15 amino acids. Germline V gene data show CDR1 as LGHNA and CDR2 as YNFKEQ. The CDR3: CASSQDRGGWNEQFF. CDR3 DNA sequence: TGTGCCAGCAGCCAAGACCGGGGGGGCTGGAATGAGCAGTTCTTC.